This T cell receptor beta chain was sequenced in a study of metastatic and nonmetastatic thyroid tumors. The wider study: Across blood and tumor or nodule tissue, repertoires from malignant and benign thyroid patients were compared with one another. Broader study findings: Reported TCR beta diversity, measured in blood and tumor, was significantly higher for malignant thyroid tumors than for benign nodules.

This clone appeared a few times. Its antigen is not identified. Before thyroid surgery, none of the patients had received any treatment. How the authors handled the data: Construction of a distant-metastasis classifier for papillary thyroid cancer relied on CDR3 differences across clinicopathological groups. TCRdb recomputed clones from the PCR reads via MiXCR. Here the V and J calls rest on TCRdb's processing, not on the authors' analysis. The repertoire includes around 20,000 clones, roughly 23% of them detected once, and approximately 15% sits in the top ten. Sequenced: tumor tissue. The clonotype comes from a female donor with papillary thyroid cancer or a benign thyroid nodule (not recorded which). Some clones in this sample may be carry-over from other donors' samples.

The CDR3 DNA follows: TGTGCCAGCAGTTACCGGCCCACCTATGAGCAGTTCTTC. It codes for CASSYRPTYEQFF. The rearrangement links TRBV6-2 or TRBV6-3 to TRBJ2-1; D remains ambiguous. Germline-derived CDR1 and CDR2 are MNHEY and SVGEGT. The germline V and J ends were trimmed by 2 bases and 8 bases, with 10 bases remaining between them. CDR3 length: 13 amino acids.